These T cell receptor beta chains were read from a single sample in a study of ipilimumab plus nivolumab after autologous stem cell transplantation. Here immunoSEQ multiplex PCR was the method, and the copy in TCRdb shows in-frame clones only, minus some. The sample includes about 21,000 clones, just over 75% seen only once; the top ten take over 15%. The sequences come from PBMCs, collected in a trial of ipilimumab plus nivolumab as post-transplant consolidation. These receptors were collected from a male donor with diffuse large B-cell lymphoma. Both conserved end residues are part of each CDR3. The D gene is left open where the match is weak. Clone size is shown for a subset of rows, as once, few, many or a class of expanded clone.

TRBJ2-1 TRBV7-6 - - CASSLRWNEQFF TGTGCCAGCAGCTTAAGGTGGAATGAGCAGTTCTTC
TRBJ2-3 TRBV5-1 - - CASSLPISTDTQYF TGCGCCAGCAGCTTGCCCATAAGCACAGATACACAGTATTTT
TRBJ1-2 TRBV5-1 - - CASSLAEGRNYGYTF TGCGCCAGCAGCTTGGCCGAAGGGAGGAACTATGGCTACACCTTC
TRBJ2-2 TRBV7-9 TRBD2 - CASYIQRGPYTGELFF TGTGCCAGCTATATTCAGCGGGGGCCCTACACCGGGGAGCTGTTTTTT
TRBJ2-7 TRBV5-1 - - CASSGTQGNEQYF TGCGCCAGCAGCGGTACACAGGGTAACGAGCAGTACTTC
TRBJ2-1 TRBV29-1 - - CSVGQAYNEQFF TGCAGCGTTGGGCAGGCCTACAATGAGCAGTTCTTC
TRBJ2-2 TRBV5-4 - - CASSPYRATGELFF TGTGCCAGCAGCCCATACCGGGCCACCGGGGAGCTGTTTTTT
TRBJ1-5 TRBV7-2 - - CASSLGGGNQPQHF TGTGCCAGCAGCTTAGGAGGAGGCAATCAGCCCCAGCATTTT
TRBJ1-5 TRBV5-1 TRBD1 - CASSTGQLLQPQHF TGCGCCAGCAGCACGGGACAGCTACTCCAGCCCCAGCATTTT
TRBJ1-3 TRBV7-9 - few CASVGQTGNTIYF TGTGCCAGCGTTGGACAGACTGGAAACACCATATATTTT
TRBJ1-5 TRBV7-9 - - CASSVAGLNQPQHF TGTGCCAGCAGTGTAGCAGGGCTAAATCAGCCCCAGCATTTT
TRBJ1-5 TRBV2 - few CASSRGGQTSNQPQHF TGTGCCAGCAGTCGGGGAGGACAGACGAGCAATCAGCCCCAGCATTTT
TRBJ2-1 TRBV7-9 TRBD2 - CASSLTGLAGFEQFF TGTGCCAGCAGCTTGACCGGACTAGCGGGGTTTGAGCAGTTCTTC
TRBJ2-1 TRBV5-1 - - CASSLAGQGQFF TGCGCCAGCAGCTTGGCGGGTCAAGGGCAGTTCTTC
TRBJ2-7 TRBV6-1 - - CASRDTGPPYEQYF TGTGCCAGCAGGGATACAGGGCCCCCCTACGAGCAGTACTTC
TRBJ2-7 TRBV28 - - CASGLNGGLGSYEQYF TGTGCCAGCGGACTAAACGGGGGCCTGGGCTCCTACGAGCAGTACTTC
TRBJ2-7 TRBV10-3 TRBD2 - CAIGGGGYEQYF TGTGCCATAGGTGGGGGGGGCTACGAGCAGTACTTC
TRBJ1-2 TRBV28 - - CAIPGGYGYTF TGTGCTATACCCGGGGGCTATGGCTACACCTTC
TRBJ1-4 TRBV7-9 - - CASSQRTDSNEKLFF TGTGCCAGCAGCCAGAGGACAGATTCAAATGAAAAACTGTTTTTT
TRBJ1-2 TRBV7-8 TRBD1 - CASSLPSDRANYGYTF TGTGCCAGCAGCTTACCCTCCGACAGGGCCAACTATGGCTACACCTTC
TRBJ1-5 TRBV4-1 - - CASSQEGGITDQPQHF TGCGCCAGCAGCCAAGAGGGCGGGATTACCGATCAGCCCCAGCATTTT
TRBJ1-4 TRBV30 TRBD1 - CAWRGTALNEKLFF TGTGCCTGGAGGGGGACAGCCCTAAATGAAAAACTGTTTTTT
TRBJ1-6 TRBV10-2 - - CATSGQGNSPLHF TGCGCCACCTCGGGCCAGGGGAATTCACCCCTCCACTTT
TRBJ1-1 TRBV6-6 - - CASPRGTDTEAFF TGTGCCAGCCCTCGGGGTACCGACACTGAAGCTTTCTTT
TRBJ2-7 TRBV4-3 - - CASSHQTGSYEQYF TGCGCCAGCAGCCACCAGACAGGATCCTACGAGCAGTACTTC
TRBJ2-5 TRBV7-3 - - CASSLGAGETQYF TGTGCCAGCAGCTTGGGGGCCGGGGAGACCCAGTACTTC
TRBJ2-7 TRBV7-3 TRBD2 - CASSLTSGGGEQYF TGTGCCAGCAGCTTGACTAGCGGGGGTGGCGAGCAGTACTTC
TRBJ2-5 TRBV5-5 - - CASSLTGAFETQYF TGTGCCAGCAGCTTGACGGGGGCTTTTGAGACCCAGTACTTC
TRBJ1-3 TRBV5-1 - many CASSLGSASGNTIYF TGCGCCAGCAGCTTGGGGTCAGCCTCTGGAAACACCATATATTTT
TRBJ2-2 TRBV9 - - CASSVQGSTGELFF TGTGCCAGCAGCGTTCAGGGGAGCACCGGGGAGCTGTTTTTT
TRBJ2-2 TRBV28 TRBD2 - CASRIKAGGNTGELFF TGTGCCAGCAGGATTAAAGCGGGGGGAAACACCGGGGAGCTGTTTTTT
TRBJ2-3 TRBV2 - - CASSEALAPSRTDTQYF TGTGCCAGCAGTGAAGCGCTGGCACCCTCACGCACAGATACGCAGTATTTT
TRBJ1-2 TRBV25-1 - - CASSESRTGRYGYTF TGTGCCAGCAGTGAAAGTAGAACAGGAAGGTATGGCTACACCTTC
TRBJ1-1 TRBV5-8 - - CASSLVWGSTEAFF TGTGCCAGCAGCTTGGTATGGGGCAGCACTGAAGCTTTCTTT
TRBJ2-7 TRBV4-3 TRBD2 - CASSQVAGVYEQYF TGCGCCAGCAGCCAAGTAGCGGGCGTCTACGAGCAGTACTTC
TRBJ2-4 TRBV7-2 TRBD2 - CASSFSSGPGYF TGTGCCAGCAGCTTCTCTAGCGGCCCAGGGTACTTC
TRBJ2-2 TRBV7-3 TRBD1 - CASSLTQGSTGELFF TGTGCCAGCAGCTTAACACAGGGGAGCACCGGGGAGCTGTTTTTT
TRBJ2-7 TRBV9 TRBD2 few CASSVGLAGGELF TGTGCCAGCAGCGTAGGGCTAGCGGGGGGGGAACTCTTC
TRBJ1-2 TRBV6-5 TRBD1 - CASRSRQGQGGYTF TGTGCCAGCAGATCCCGACAGGGACAGGGTGGCTACACCTTC
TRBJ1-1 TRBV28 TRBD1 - CASSPWTGSGGSTEAFF TGTGCCAGCAGTCCCTGGACAGGGTCAGGGGGCAGCACTGAAGCTTTCTTT
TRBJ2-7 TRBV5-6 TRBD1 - CASSSTGTGENEQYF TGTGCCAGCAGCTCAACCGGGACAGGGGAAAACGAGCAGTACTTC